The next 8 T cell receptor beta chains were all read from a single sample in a study of cytomegalovirus exposure and HLA in healthy donors. The repertoire was sequenced with immunoSEQ multiplex PCR; TCRdb's copy has only in-frame clones and lacks some. The sample yields 57,000 or so clones, around 96% seen once. Sequences were obtained from PBMCs. The receptor set was obtained from a man between 18 and 35 years old in good health and CMV-seronegative.

The CDR3: CASSLGRGSYEQYF. The DNA for the CDR3 is TGCGCCAGCAGCTTGGGGAGGGGTAGCTACGAGCAGTACTTC. J is TRBJ2-7 and V is TRBV5-1, with D tentatively TRBD2 (6 bases). Per germline, CDR1 SGHRS and CDR2 YFSETQ. This CDR3 contains 14 residues. V lost 0 bases to trimming and J lost 3 bases, with 10 bases between them.

The rearrangement links TRBV29-1 to TRBJ2-3; D ambiguous. CDR1 and CDR2 (germline): SQVTM, ANQGSEA. CDR3 length: 13 amino acids. Trimming left V 5 bases short and J 0 bases short, with 9 bases between. The CDR3 sequence: CSVSARSTDTQYF. The CDR3 DNA sequence: TGCAGCGTTTCTGCGCGGAGCACAGATACGCAGTATTTT.

J is TRBJ2-3 and V is TRBV2, with D possibly TRBD2 on 6 matching bases. CDR3 size: 15 residues. In germline, CDR1 is SNHLY, CDR2 FYNNEI. Trimming took 8 bases from V and 6 from J, leaving 21 bases between them. This CDR3 reads CASGTRLGEADTQYF. CDR3 coding DNA: TGTGCCAGCGGAACCCGACTAGGCGAGGCGGATACGCAGTATTTT.

A remark on this clone: Sequence at one end of the junction differs from germline and may be a read error. V and J are TRBV7-7 and TRBJ2-2; the match to TRBD2 covers 8 bases. In germline, CDR1 is SSHAT, CDR2 FNYEAQ (reference sequence). The CDR3 has 16 residues. The CDR3 DNA reads TGTGCTAGCAGCGCGGGCGGGGGGCGAGGAACCGGGGAGCTGTTTTTT. Translated: CASSAGGGRGTGELFF.

The chain uses TRBV5-6 and TRBJ1-2; D is possibly TRBD1 (6 bases). In germline, CDR1 is SGHDT, CDR2 YYEEEE. The CDR3 covers 13 residues. The germline V and J ends were trimmed by 4 bases and 6 bases, with 13 bases remaining between them. The CDR3 spells CASSQGNRDGYTF. CDR3 coding DNA: TGTGCCAGCAGCCAGGGCAACAGGGATGGCTACACCTTC.

This chain connects TRBV2 to TRBJ2-5, with unresolved D. CDR3 length equals 14 residues. Germline V gives CDR1 SNHLY, CDR2 FYNNEI. Deletions cut 1 base from V and 2 bases from J, with 8 bases between. CDR3 bases: TGTGCCAGCAGTGAAGTACCAGTTCAAGAGACCCAGTACTTC. This codes for CASSEVPVQETQYF.

In nucleotides, the CDR3 is TGTGCCAGCAGCCCGGGACTAGCGGGAGGGGAGACCCAGTACTTC. Protein sequence: CASSPGLAGGETQYF. The gene calls are TRBV4-2 and TRBJ2-5; TRBD2 matches 16 bases. The CDR3 is made up of 15 amino acids. The germline CDR1 and CDR2 sequences are LGHNA and YNFKEQ. The V and J ends lost 4 bases and 5 bases, in that order; junction bases with no gene match: 1.

The J gene is TRBJ2-7, the V gene TRBV7-6; D might be TRBD2 (5 bases). CDR3 length equals 11 residues. Deletions cut 9 bases from V and 9 bases from J, with 15 bases between. Germline CDR1 is SGHVS and CDR2 is FNYEAQ. CDR3 sequence: CASGGLGVQYF. The CDR3 DNA reads TGTGCCAGTGGCGGGCTAGGCGTGCAGTACTTC. The full variable domain, in which reference TRBV7-6 and TRBJ2-7 provide the parts outside the CDR3, is GAGVSQSPRYKVTKRGQDVALRCDPISGHVSLYWYRQALGQGPEFLTYFNYEAQQDKSGLPNDRFSAERPEGSISTLTIQRTEQRDSAMYRCASGGLGVQYFGPGTRLTVT.